Each of the 23 T cell receptor beta chains below was sequenced from the same sample in a study of beta chain features in type 1 diabetes. The authors reverse transcribed all of the isolated RNA, so sequencing captured expressed TCRB transcripts. The assay was immunoSEQ multiplex PCR, and TCRdb's table has in-frame clones only and misses some. The table has about 900,000 clones, roughly 15% seen once; the top ten hold about 0.02%. The sequenced sample was naive CD4+ T cells from blood. These receptor sequences come from a woman aged 18-29 years in good health.

This clone was counted between two and nine times. The chain couples TRBV9 to TRBJ2-7, with D possibly being TRBD2 (5 bases). CDR3 size: 15 residues. Germline V lookup: CDR1 SGDLS, CDR2 YYNGEE. V lost 3 bases, J lost 0 bases, and 13 bases lay in between. The CDR3 region is CASSAGVSASYEQYF. The CDR3 DNA reads TGTGCCAGCAGCGCAGGAGTTAGCGCCTCCTACGAGCAGTACTTC. The variable domain in full, with the rest retrieved from reference TRBV9 and TRBJ2-7, is DSGVTQTPKHLITATGQRVTLRCSPRSGDLSVYWYQQSLDQGLQFLIQYYNGEERAKGNILERFSAQQFPDLHSELNLSSLELGDSALYFCASSAGVSASYEQYFGPGTRLTVT.

This chain links TRBV5-1 with TRBJ2-2; TRBD2 matches 9 bases. The CDR3 is made up of 17 amino acids. Germline lookup yields CDR1 SGHRS and CDR2 YFSETQ. After removal of 2 bases from V and 2 bases from J, the junction contained 7 bases not matched to a gene. Written as DNA, the CDR3 is TGCGCCAGCAGCTTTCGAGCGGGGGGACGTAACACCGGGGAGCTGTTTTTT. It translates to CASSFRAGGRNTGELFF.

The V and J genes are TRBV7-2 and TRBJ2-1, with TRBD2 matching 7 bases. The CDR3 length is 14 residues. Germline lookup yields CDR1 SGHTA and CDR2 FQGNSA. Losses at the gene ends were 5 bases for V and 6 bases for J; bases not matched to a gene: 7. The CDR3 loop is CASSPTGLVNEQFF. CDR3 bases: TGTGCCAGCAGCCCGACCGGACTAGTCAATGAGCAGTTCTTC.

The sample holds a few counts of this clone. The V and J genes are TRBV11-2 and TRBJ1-5, with 7 bases lining up with TRBD1. Germline CDR1 is SGHAT and CDR2 is FQNNGV. V shed 5 bases, J shed 7 bases, and the junction held 11 bases outside the gene matches. The CDR3 is 15 residues long. DNA for the CDR3: TGTGCCAGCAGCCTCGGGACAGTGCGGAGCCAGCCCCAGCATTTT. It encodes CASSLGTVRSQPQHF.

This clone was counted between two and nine times. The chain couples TRBV4-1 to TRBJ2-1; 15 bases match TRBD2. Germline CDR1 reads MGHRA; CDR2 reads YSYEKL. This CDR3 region has 20 residues. V lost 0 bases to trimming and J lost 0 bases; unmatched junction nucleotides: 6. The CDR3 bases are TGCGCCAGCAGCCAAGAATACCGGACTAGCGGGAGGGGCTCCTACAATGAGCAGTTCTTC. Translation gives CASSQEYRTSGRGSYNEQFF.

The J gene is TRBJ1-5, the V gene TRBV5-8; D not resolved. There are 13 residues in the CDR3. V was cut by 5 bases and J by 4 bases, with 10 bases left in between. Germline V gene data show CDR1 as SGHTS and CDR2 as YDEGEE. The CDR3 is CASRNLRNQPQHF. The CDR3 DNA is TGTGCCAGCAGAAATTTGCGGAATCAGCCCCAGCATTTT. Variable domain in full (rest from reference TRBV5-8 and TRBJ1-5): EAGVTQSPTHLIKTRGQQATLRCSPISGHTSVYWYQQALGLGLQFLLWYDEGEERNRGNFPPRFSGRQFPNYSSELNVNALELEDSALYLCASRNLRNQPQHFGDGTRLSIL.

In its sample, this clone was seen a few times. The chain employs TRBV28 and TRBJ2-3, with D unresolved. Germline V gene lookup returns CDR1 MDHEN and CDR2 SYDVKM. CDR3 length: 15 residues. Trimming took 6 bases from V and 7 from J, leaving 20 bases between them. CDR3 nucleotide sequence: TGTGCCAGCAGCGCCGCCGGACCCTCAAGTAATACGCAGTATTTT. It is translated as CASSAAGPSSNTQYF.

The V and J genes are TRBV2 and TRBJ2-7; D is perhaps TRBD1 (6 bases). This CDR3 has 15 residues. The V gene's germline CDR1 is SNHLY and CDR2 FYNNEI. Trimming left V 1 base short and J 3 bases short, with 13 bases between. In DNA, the CDR3 is TGTGCCAGCAGTGAAGGGGGGCCGGCCGTCTACGAGCAGTACTTC. Residues: CASSEGGPAVYEQYF.

This clone was picked up a small number of times. The chain has TRBV6-5 and TRBJ1-2; no clear D. The germline V gene has CDR1 MNHEY and CDR2 SVGAGI. The CDR3 covers 15 residues. V lost 0 bases and J 2 bases, leaving 10 bases between the germline ends. Here the CDR3 reads CASSYSRHPNYGYTF. The CDR3, as DNA: TGTGCCAGCAGTTACTCCCGACACCCCAACTATGGCTACACCTTC.

The rearrangement joins TRBV5-1 to TRBJ2-7; 9 bases align to TRBD2. The CDR3 is made up of 16 amino acids. V shed 5 bases, J shed 5 bases, and the junction held 14 bases outside the gene matches. CDR1 is SGHRS and CDR2 is YFSETQ in the germline V gene. The CDR3, as DNA: TGCGCCAGCAGACAATGGTCCCTGGCTAGCGGGAACGAGCAGTACTTC. It is translated as CASRQWSLASGNEQYF.

The chain recombines TRBV5-1 with TRBJ2-1, with TRBD2 identical over 10 bases. The germline gives CDR1 SGHRS, CDR2 YFSETQ. The CDR3 contains 15 residues. V dropped 4 bases and J dropped 3; count of bases not matched to a gene: 4. CDR3 sequence (DNA): TGCGCCAGCAGCACACTAGCGGGGAGCTACAATGAGCAGTTCTTC. Translating it yields CASSTLAGSYNEQFF.

There are a few counts of this clone. The chain combines TRBV9 with TRBJ2-1, with D possibly being TRBD2 (6 bases). The CDR3 sequence is 15 residues long. V shed 3 bases and J shed 7 bases, with 17 bases lying between them. Germline lookup yields CDR1 SGDLS and CDR2 YYNGEE. DNA for the CDR3: TGTGCCAGCAGCGCCGAGGGGCGGGGTCTGAATGAGCAGTTCTTC. Translation: CASSAEGRGLNEQFF.

This clone was counted only a few times. The chain combines TRBV7-2 with TRBJ2-4, with 7 bases fitting TRBD2. The junction had 3 bases not matched to a gene; V was cut back by 3 bases and J by 7 bases. Germline V gene sequence: CDR1 SGHTA, CDR2 FQGNSA. The length of the CDR3 is 13 residues. The CDR3 DNA reads as TGTGCCAGCAGCTTCGGGGGAGGGAACATTCAGTACTTC. It is translated as CASSFGGGNIQYF.

The V call is TRBV6-6, the J call TRBJ1-4; 11 nucleotides align to TRBD1. V lost 1 base and J lost 13; bases outside the gene matches: 2. Germline assignment: CDR1 MNHNY and CDR2 SVGAGI (reference sequence). The CDR3 extends over 13 amino acids. For the CDR3, the DNA is TGTGCCAGCAGTTACTTGGGACAGGGGGGACTGTTTTTT. It encodes CASSYLGQGGLFF.

The chain has TRBV5-6 and TRBJ2-7; no definite D call. The CDR3 runs to 16 residues. Germline V CDR1 and CDR2: SGHDT, YYEEEE. Trimming removed 1 base at V and 3 bases at J, with 17 bases between. The CDR3 spells CASSLYSGRVIYEQYF. The CDR3 nucleotides are TGTGCCAGCAGCTTGTATTCGGGCCGGGTTATCTACGAGCAGTACTTC.

This clone was counted between two and nine times. The J gene is TRBJ1-4, the V gene TRBV7-2; 12 nucleotides match TRBD1. The CDR3 sequence is 16 residues long. Germline lookup yields CDR1 SGHTA and CDR2 FQGNSA. V dropped 1 base and J dropped 10; count of bases not matched to a gene: 7. This chain's CDR3 is CASSLGTGTGGGKLFF. The CDR3 bases are TGTGCCAGCAGCTTAGGAACCGGGACAGGGGGCGGAAAACTGTTTTTT.

The genes are TRBV10-3 and TRBJ2-7; 7 positions match TRBD1. Germline CDR1 is ENHRY and CDR2 is SYGVKD. Germline trimming cut 10 bases from V and 5 bases from J; bases unmatched to any gene: 14. The CDR3 spans 14 residues. In DNA, the CDR3 is TGTGCCACCACCCCCGGGACAGTGCCTAACGAGCAGTACTTC. As protein: CATTPGTVPNEQYF.

V and J are TRBV29-1 and TRBJ2-3; tentatively, D is TRBD2 (6 bases). This CDR3 is built from 16 residues. The germline V gene encodes CDR1 SQVTM and CDR2 ANQGSEA. DNA for the CDR3: TGCAGTTCAGGATCGGGTGGGAGGAAGGGCACAGATACGCAGTATTTT. It codes for CSSGSGGRKGTDTQYF.

This clone turned up a few times. This chain uses TRBV7-3 with TRBJ2-5; D remains unclear. The CDR3 contains 14 residues. Germline lookup yields CDR1 SGHTA and CDR2 FQGTGA. Trimming removed 0 bases at V and 2 bases at J, with 7 bases between. CDR3 region: CASSLTIDQETQYF. The CDR3 nucleotides are TGTGCCAGCAGCTTAACTATAGATCAAGAGACCCAGTACTTC.

The table lists this clone with a few counts. The J gene is TRBJ2-3, the V gene TRBV7-2; D is unclear. The V gene lost 3 bases and the J gene lost 1 base, with 5 bases spanning the gap. The germline V gene encodes CDR1 SGHTA and CDR2 FQGNSA. CDR3 length equals 13 residues. CDR3 amino acids: CASSFMGTDTQYF. The CDR3 region has the DNA TGTGCCAGCAGCTTCATGGGCACAGATACGCAGTATTTT.

This clone has just a few counts. The chain joins TRBV28 to TRBJ1-4, with D hard to call. Trimming took 4 bases from V and 11 from J, leaving 17 bases between them. Germline lookup yields CDR1 MDHEN and CDR2 SYDVKM. The CDR3 is 14 residues long. The CDR3 DNA follows: TGTGCCAGCAGTTCCGGGTTAATTAATCGGAAACTGTTTTTT. The encoded protein is CASSSGLINRKLFF.

This clone was found a few times. The CDR3 region has the DNA TGTGCCAGCAGCTTAAAATCGTTCGGGCGACAGGGAAGGGTGAACACTGAAGCTTTCTTT. Its protein product is CASSLKSFGRQGRVNTEAFF. The chain recombines TRBV7-8 with TRBJ1-1; 7 bases fit TRBD1. The V gene end was trimmed by 2 bases and the J gene end by 0 bases; junction bases not matched to a gene: 18. The CDR3 length is 20 residues. From germline, CDR1 is SGHVS and CDR2 FQNEAQ.

V gene TRBV10-3 combines with J gene TRBJ2-1, with D maybe TRBD2 (6 bases). This CDR3 contains 17 residues. Germline V gives CDR1 ENHRY, CDR2 SYGVKD. V was clipped by 9 bases and J by 3 bases, with 24 bases between them. CDR3 loop: CAIGQPKPGLDYNEQFF. The CDR3 DNA sequence: TGTGCCATAGGCCAGCCAAAGCCGGGACTGGACTACAATGAGCAGTTCTTC.